The text below deals with one T cell receptor beta chain. From germline, CDR1 is KGHSH and CDR2 LQKENI. This CDR3 has 15 residues. V was trimmed by 3 bases and J by 0 bases, leaving 11 bases between them. Per the authors' pipeline: How many nucleated cells were present was estimated from reference gene primer amplification. Sequencing was performed with immunoSEQ multiplex PCR; in TCRdb, only in-frame clones are kept and a portion is missing. V, J and clone size are taken as reported in that table, and D and trimming were inferred from the DNA itself. The table lists 130,000 to 150,000 clones, roughly 79% of them singletons. These data originate in a study of blood T cell repertoires in COVID-19. In the study overall: COVID-19 samples, acute and convalescent, were from the United States, Italy and Spain.

This chain links TRBV18 with TRBJ1-1, with D perhaps TRBD1 (5 bases). The TCR sequence derives from a human donor with acute or convalescent COVID-19. The donor label of this sample is uncertain. Material: peripheral blood. The CDR3 sequence: CASSPPTAVNTEAFF. DNA for the CDR3: TGTGCCAGCTCACCCCCGACAGCAGTGAACACTGAAGCTTTCTTT.